This T cell receptor (beta chain) was captured by sequencing in a study of cytomegalovirus exposure and HLA in healthy donors. Study-wide findings and caveats: In a later analysis, TCR beta V- and J-gene trimming was associated with a missense DCLRE1C variant.

This PCR relied on a set of 60 Vbeta primers and 13 Jbeta primers. Repertoires were generated with immunoSEQ multiplex PCR, while TCRdb's copy carries only in-frame clones and drops some. Among under 170,000 clones listed, roughly 77% were seen once. The germline CDR1 and CDR2 sequences are GTSNPN and SVGIG (reference sequence). Trimming removed 2 bases at V and 2 bases at J, with 13 bases between. This CDR3 comprises 15 residues. As for this clone: Its cognate antigen is unknown.

Sample: PBMCs. The sequence derives from a human donor in good health. The J gene is TRBJ1-3, the V gene TRBV30; D gene unclear. CDR3 protein: CAWSLEWGAGNTIYF. Written as DNA, the CDR3 is TGTGCCTGGAGTCTAGAGTGGGGAGCTGGAAACACCATATATTTT.